This TCR beta chain was obtained from a study of control samples from healthy donors and cancer patients. Assay: immunoSEQ multiplex PCR; the TCRdb copy retains only in-frame clones and omits some. The repertoire includes fewer than 90,000 clones, around 87% of them detected once, and roughly 20% sits in the top ten. V lost 4 bases to trimming and J lost 6 bases, with 16 bases between them. The CDR3 spans 15 residues. CDR1 is MRHNA and CDR2 is SNTAGT in the germline V gene. What was sequenced was blood. The rearrangement links TRBV6-4 to TRBJ2-1, with no clear D. The clonotype comes from a man aged 50 to 60 in good health. The CDR3 spells CASSGRFRLSNEQFF. The CDR3 coding sequence is TGTGCCAGCAGTGGCCGTTTCCGTCTAAGCAATGAGCAGTTCTTC.